Listed below are T cell receptor beta chains from one sample, sequenced in a study of blood T cell repertoires in COVID-19. Profiling relied on immunoSEQ multiplex PCR, and the TCRdb table lists in-frame clones only, not all of them. The sample lists approximately 280,000 clones; 90% were seen once. The specimen was peripheral blood. The receptors were gathered from a woman between 25 and 40 years old with COVID-19, enrolled during active disease. CDR3s include the opening cysteine and the closing phenylalanine or tryptophan. A D gene is named only where the DNA matches it firmly. Part of the rows lack a size; the others show once, few, many or a class for expanded clones.

J gene	clone size	D gene	V gene	CDR3 protein	CDR3 DNA
TRBJ2-7	-	TRBD1	TRBV10-3	CAISQTGAAYEQYF	TGTGCCATCAGTCAAACAGGGGCGGCCTACGAGCAGTACTTC
TRBJ2-7	-	-	TRBV5-4	CASSLDRDLHEQYF	TGTGCCAGCAGCTTGGACAGGGATCTCCACGAGCAGTACTTC
TRBJ2-2	-	-	TRBV27	CASMRKNTGELFF	TGTGCCAGCATGAGGAAGAACACCGGGGAGCTGTTTTTT
TRBJ2-5	once	-	TRBV7-9	CASTKRGGPQARTQYF	TGTGCCAGCACCAAACGAGGGGGACCCCAGGCTAGGACCCAGTACTTC
TRBJ2-1	-	TRBD1	TRBV5-6	CASSRRQGTYNEQFF	TGTGCCAGCAGCCGCCGACAGGGGACCTACAATGAGCAGTTCTTC
TRBJ2-4	-	-	TRBV4-1	CASSQVGRGWAKNIQYF	TGCGCCAGCAGCCAAGTTGGCAGGGGCTGGGCCAAAAACATTCAGTACTTC
TRBJ2-7	-	-	TRBV19	CASSILHRYEQYF	TGTGCCAGTAGTATCTTACATCGCTACGAGCAGTACTTC
TRBJ2-5	-	-	TRBV10-1	CASTPGHRMGETQYF	TGCGCCAGCACCCCGGGACACCGGATGGGCGAGACCCAGTACTTC
TRBJ2-3	-	TRBD2	TRBV30	CAWRTPRDGTSGRGSDTQYF	TGTGCCTGGAGGACCCCTAGGGACGGAACTAGCGGGAGAGGTTCAGATACGCAGTATTTT
TRBJ2-1	-	-	TRBV11-2	CASSPIAEQFF	TGTGCCAGCAGTCCAATAGCAGAGCAGTTCTTC
TRBJ1-6	-	-	TRBV7-9	CASSQVQNSPLHF	TGTGCCAGCAGCCAGGTCCAGAATTCACCCCTCCACTTT